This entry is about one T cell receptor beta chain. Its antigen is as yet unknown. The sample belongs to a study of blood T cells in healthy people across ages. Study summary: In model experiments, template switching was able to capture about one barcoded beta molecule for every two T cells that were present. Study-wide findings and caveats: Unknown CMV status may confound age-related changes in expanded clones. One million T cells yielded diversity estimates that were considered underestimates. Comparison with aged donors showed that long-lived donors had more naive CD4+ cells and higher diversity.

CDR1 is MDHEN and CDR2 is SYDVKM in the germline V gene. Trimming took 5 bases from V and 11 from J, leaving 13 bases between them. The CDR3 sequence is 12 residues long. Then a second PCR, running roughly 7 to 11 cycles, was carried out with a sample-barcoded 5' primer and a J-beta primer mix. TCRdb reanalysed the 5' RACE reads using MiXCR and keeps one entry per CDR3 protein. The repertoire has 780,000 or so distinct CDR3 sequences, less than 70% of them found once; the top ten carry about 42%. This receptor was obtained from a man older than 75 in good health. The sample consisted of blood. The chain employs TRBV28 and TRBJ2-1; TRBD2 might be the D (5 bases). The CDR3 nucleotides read TGTGCCAGCAGTCCTAGCATGACAAAGCAGTTCTTC. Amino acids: CASSPSMTKQFF.